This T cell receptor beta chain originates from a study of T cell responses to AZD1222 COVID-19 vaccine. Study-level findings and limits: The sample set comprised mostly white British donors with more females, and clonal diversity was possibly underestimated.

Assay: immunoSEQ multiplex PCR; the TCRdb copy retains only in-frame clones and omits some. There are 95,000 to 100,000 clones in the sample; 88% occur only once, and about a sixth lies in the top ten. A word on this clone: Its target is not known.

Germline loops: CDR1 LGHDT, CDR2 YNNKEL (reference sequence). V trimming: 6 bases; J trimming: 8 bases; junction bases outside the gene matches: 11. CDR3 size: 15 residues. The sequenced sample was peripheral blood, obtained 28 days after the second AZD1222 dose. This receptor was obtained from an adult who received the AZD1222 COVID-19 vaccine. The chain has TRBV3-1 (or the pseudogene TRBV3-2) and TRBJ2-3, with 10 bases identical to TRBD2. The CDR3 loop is CASSPGASGSLTQYF. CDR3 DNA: TGTGCCAGCAGTCCTGGGGCTAGCGGGAGTCTTACGCAGTATTTT.